The 2 T cell receptor beta chains presented below share a single source sample, sequenced in a study of T cell responses to AZD1222 COVID-19 vaccine. The data were produced by immunoSEQ multiplex PCR, yet TCRdb's version contains in-frame clones alone and is incomplete. Of about 150,000 clones in the sample, 88% were seen once. The sequences come from peripheral blood, collected on day 0 of AZD1222 vaccination. Receptors were obtained from an adult in good health.

The chain is built from TRBV10-2 and TRBJ1-1, with 12 bases identical to TRBD1. The CDR3 is 16 amino acids. Germline V lookup: CDR1 WSHSY, CDR2 SAAADI. V lost 7 bases to trimming and J lost 12 bases; unmatched junction nucleotides: 18. CDR3 sequence (DNA): TGCGCCAGCATCGCCCCGGGACAGGGGGCGCGGGGGGGTACTTTCTTT. Protein sequence: CASIAPGQGARGGTFF.

The chain uses TRBV18 and TRBJ2-7, with 7 bases aligning to TRBD1. CDR1 KGHSH and CDR2 LQKENI come from the germline V gene. Trimming removed 3 bases from V and 5 bases from J; junction bases left unmatched: 7. CDR3 length equals 14 residues. The CDR3 DNA reads TGTGCCAGCTCACCCTCGTTGGGGACAGACGAGCAGTACTTC. It codes for CASSPSLGTDEQYF.